A single sample gave rise to the 23 T cell receptor beta chains below, sequenced in a study of OX40 agonist ivuxolimab in advanced cancers. Libraries were made using the immunoSEQ multiplex PCR assay. The clones in this table, taken by TCRdb from immuneACCESS, are in-frame only. Not every clone is retained; where verified, under half of the shortfall comes from an unresolved V gene, and the cause of the rest is unknown. For this sample the table gives about 37,000 clones, of which approximately 90% were detected only once. More than 30% of the sample is in the top ten clones. The specimen was CD4+ or CD8+ T cells sorted from blood, collected in a trial of the OX40 agonist ivuxolimab. The receptors here all came from an adult with an advanced solid tumor such as melanoma, head and neck, liver or kidney cancer.

V gene TRBV7-9 combines with J gene TRBJ1-1; D is uncertain. CDR1 is SEHNR and CDR2 is FQNEAQ in the germline V gene (reference sequence). The CDR3 totals 15 residues. The V and J ends lost 1 base and 1 base respectively, with 10 bases between them. The CDR3 DNA sequence: TGTGCCAGCAGCTTAGTGGGCCAAGGGAACACTGAAGCTTTCTTT. It codes for CASSLVGQGNTEAFF.

The chain recombines TRBV5-6 with TRBJ2-2; no clear D gene. In germline, CDR1 is SGHDT, CDR2 YYEEEE. V lost 4 bases and J lost 1, with 8 bases in between. The CDR3 loop spans 14 amino acids. The CDR3 region is CASSPLGNTGELFF. The CDR3 coding sequence is TGTGCCAGCAGCCCCTTGGGGAACACCGGGGAGCTGTTTTTT.

The V gene is TRBV11-2, the J gene TRBJ2-5; D may be TRBD1 (6 bases). Germline CDR1 and CDR2: SGHAT and FQNNGV. The length of the CDR3 is 16 residues. V shed 5 bases and J shed 4 bases, with 20 bases lying between them. The CDR3 DNA reads TGTGCCAGCAGCGACCCAGGGGAGAATCCAAGAGAGACCCAGTACTTC. This codes for CASSDPGENPRETQYF.

This chain uses TRBV13 with TRBJ2-1; a possible D gene is TRBD2 (6 bases). Trimming took 0 bases from V and 6 from J, leaving 12 bases between them. The CDR3 is made up of 15 amino acids. The germline V gene has CDR1 PRHDT and CDR2 FYEKMQ (reference sequence). In nucleotides, the CDR3 is TGTGCCAGCAGCTTAGGGCTAGCGAACTCCAATGAGCAGTTCTTC. This encodes CASSLGLANSNEQFF. Full variable domain (outside the CDR3, taken from reference TRBV13 and TRBJ2-1): AAGVIQSPRHLIKEKRETATLKCYPIPRHDTVYWYQQGPGQDPQFLISFYEKMQSDKGSIPDRFSAQQFSDYHSELNMSSLELGDSALYFCASSLGLANSNEQFFGPGTRLTVL.

The chain is built from TRBV5-1 and TRBJ2-7; the D gene is possibly TRBD1 (7 bases). CDR1 is SGHRS, CDR2 YFSETQ, per germline. CDR3 size: 14 residues. V lost 4 bases and J lost 3, with 14 bases in between. CDR3 sequence: CASSPQGGGYEQYF. The CDR3 coding sequence is TGCGCCAGCAGCCCGCAGGGGGGAGGCTACGAGCAGTACTTC.

The chain links TRBV27 to TRBJ2-2, with 8 bases aligning to TRBD2. Germline V lookup: CDR1 MNHEY, CDR2 SMNVEV (reference sequence). V shed 0 bases, J shed 0 bases, and the junction held 12 bases outside the gene matches. This CDR3 contains 20 residues. CDR3 coding DNA: TGTGCCAGCAGTTTATCGATCCAGGTAGCGGGACTAGCGAACACCGGGGAGCTGTTTTTT. Translating gives CASSLSIQVAGLANTGELFF.

CDR3 protein: CASSIASGAYNEQFF. The DNA of the CDR3 is TGTGCCAGTAGTATTGCTAGCGGGGCCTACAATGAGCAGTTCTTC. The V call is TRBV19, the J call TRBJ2-1; TRBD2 aligns across 9 bases. CDR3 length: 15 residues. Germline CDR1 LNHDA, CDR2 SQIVND (reference sequence). The V and J ends lost 3 bases and 2 bases, in that order; junction bases with no gene match: 2.

The genes are TRBV7-3 and TRBJ1-1, with 8 bases that match TRBD1. The CDR3 extends over 17 amino acids. The J segment lost 7 bases and the V segment lost 2 bases, leaving 15 bases of the junction unmatched. The germline CDR1 and CDR2 sequences are SGHTA and FQGTGA. The CDR3 nucleotides are TGTGCCAGCAGCTTAGAGAATTCCAGGGGGCAGATTATTGAAGCTTTCTTT. Translation gives CASSLENSRGQIIEAFF. The full variable domain, in which reference TRBV7-3 and TRBJ1-1 provide the parts outside the CDR3, is GAGVSQTPSNKVTEKGKYVELRCDPISGHTALYWYRQSLGQGPEFLIYFQGTGAADDSGLPNDRFFAVRPEGSVSTLKIQRTERGDSAVYLCASSLENSRGQIIEAFFGQGTRLTVV.

The chain has TRBV4-3 and TRBJ1-2, with unresolved D. Germline V gives CDR1 LGHNA, CDR2 YSLEER. V gave up 5 bases and J gave up 7 bases, with 17 bases separating them. The CDR3 runs to 14 residues. The CDR3 loop is CASSLTGRTTGYTF. In DNA form, the CDR3 reads TGCGCCAGCAGCTTAACCGGGCGAACGACTGGCTACACCTTC.

This clone was seen more than once but under ten times. This chain joins TRBV7-9 and TRBJ1-1; D not certain. V lost 4 bases and J lost 1, with 10 bases in between. The CDR3 consists of 14 residues. From germline, CDR1 is SEHNR and CDR2 FQNEAQ (reference sequence). The CDR3 DNA reads TGTGCCAGCAGCTGGGAACAGCAGAACACTGAAGCTTTCTTT. This gives the protein CASSWEQQNTEAFF. Full variable domain (missing parts from reference TRBV7-9 and TRBJ1-1): DTGVSQNPRHKITKRGQNVTFRCDPISEHNRLYWYRQTLGQGPEFLTYFQNEAQLEKSRLLSDRFSAERPKGSFSTLEIQRTEQGDSAMYLCASSWEQQNTEAFFGQGTRLTVV.

The CDR3 sequence is CASSLDEKLFF. As DNA, the CDR3 is TGTGCCAGCAGCTTAGATGAAAAACTGTTTTTT. The rearrangement uses TRBV7-2 and TRBJ1-4; the D is unclear. CDR1 and CDR2 (germline): SGHTA, FQGNSA. Trimming took 1 base from V and 6 from J, leaving 0 bases between them. The CDR3 is 11 amino acids.

The chain recombines TRBV23-1 with TRBJ2-3; D is possibly TRBD2 (5 bases). Being an ORF, TRBV23-1 has a function that is uncertain. This CDR3 has 13 residues. Trimming took off 1 base at V and 8 bases at J, with 10 bases between the two ends. CDR3 nucleotide sequence: TGCGCCAGCAGTCAATTTCCCAGCGGTACGCAGTATTTT. This codes for CASSQFPSGTQYF.

The genes are TRBV10-1 and TRBJ2-1; no firm D call. The V gene's germline CDR1 is WNHNN and CDR2 SYGVQD (reference sequence). The CDR3 consists of 12 residues. V gave up 3 bases and J gave up 9 bases, with 9 bases separating them. The CDR3 sequence is CASSDPSGEQFF. CDR3 sequence (DNA): TGCGCCAGCAGTGATCCCAGTGGTGAGCAGTTCTTC.

Here the CDR3 DNA reads TGTGCCAGCAGTTTAACCAGGGTTAGCAATCAGCCCCAGCATTTT. Protein sequence: CASSLTRVSNQPQHF. The chain couples TRBV27 to TRBJ1-5, with TRBD1 as a possible D gene (5 bases). CDR3 length: 15 amino acids. With 2 bases removed from V and 0 bases from J, the gap between germline ends came to 8 bases. The V gene's germline CDR1 is MNHEY and CDR2 SMNVEV (reference sequence).

The chain employs TRBV2 and TRBJ2-7; 8 nucleotides match TRBD2. This CDR3 has 15 amino acids. CDR1 and CDR2 (germline): SNHLY, FYNNEI. V was clipped by 3 bases and J by 3 bases; unmatched bases: 7. CDR3 nucleotide sequence: TGTGCCAGCAGTGATTCTAGCGGGTACCGCTACGAGCAGTACTTC. Its translation: CASSDSSGYRYEQYF.

V usage is TRBV4-1 and J usage is TRBJ2-2; no clear D gene. CDR3 length equals 13 residues. Germline CDR1 MGHRA, CDR2 YSYEKL. Trimming stripped 1 base from V and 3 bases from J, with 3 bases between. The CDR3 loop reads CASSQGYTGELFF. CDR3 coding DNA: TGCGCCAGCAGCCAAGGGTACACCGGGGAGCTGTTTTTT.

The chain links TRBV7-9 to TRBJ2-7, with D unclear. V lost 5 bases to trimming and J lost 4 bases, with 9 bases between them. This CDR3 has 12 amino acids. The V gene's germline CDR1 is SEHNR and CDR2 FQNEAQ (reference sequence). In DNA, the CDR3 is TGTGCCAGCAGCCCCGCCCTTTACGAGCAGTACTTC. This encodes CASSPALYEQYF.

This chain uses TRBV29-1 with TRBJ2-7; no clear D gene. Germline V lookup: CDR1 SQVTM, CDR2 ANQGSEA. The CDR3 runs 10 residues. Trimming stripped 4 bases from V and 4 bases from J, with 5 bases between. The CDR3 DNA follows: TGCAGCGTTGCGGAGTACGAGCAGTACTTC. It encodes CSVAEYEQYF.

This clone was picked up one time. The chain carries TRBV19 and TRBJ1-1, with D tentatively TRBD1 (6 bases). The V and J ends lost 3 bases and 1 base respectively, with 18 bases between them. Germline V lookup: CDR1 LNHDA, CDR2 SQIVND (reference sequence). The CDR3 runs to 17 residues. Here the CDR3 reads CASSMAAAQGWNTEAFF. In DNA, the CDR3 is TGTGCCAGTAGTATGGCCGCGGCGCAGGGGTGGAACACTGAAGCTTTCTTT.

This chain joins TRBV6-5 and TRBJ2-1; 7 bases line up with TRBD1. The trim removed 2 bases at V and 5 bases at J, leaving 3 bases unmatched. This CDR3 contains 14 residues. The germline V gene has CDR1 MNHEY and CDR2 SVGAGI. Here the CDR3 DNA reads TGTGCCAGCAGTTACGGACAGGTGAACAATGAGCAGTTCTTC. Translating it yields CASSYGQVNNEQFF.

This clone occurred once. The chain is built from TRBV6-1 and TRBJ2-7, with TRBD2 as a possible D gene (5 bases). V was pared by 1 base and J by 0 bases, with 10 bases between. Looked up from germline, CDR1 is MNHNS and CDR2 is SASEGT. This CDR3 region has 15 residues. The CDR3 nucleotides read TGTGCCAGCAGTGAAGAGCGGCTCTCCTCCTACGAGCAGTACTTC. It yields the protein CASSEERLSSYEQYF.

This rearrangement joins TRBV11-3 to TRBJ2-7; 8 nucleotides match TRBD1. V lost 5 bases and J lost 4; bases outside the gene matches: 4. The CDR3 is made up of 13 amino acids. The germline V gene encodes CDR1 SGHNT and CDR2 YENEEA. CDR3 amino acids: CASSAGTGYEQYF. In nucleotides, the CDR3 is TGTGCCAGCAGCGCCGGGACAGGATACGAGCAGTACTTC.

J is TRBJ1-1 and V is TRBV25-1; D call uncertain. Germline assignment: CDR1 MGHDK and CDR2 SYGVNS. The CDR3 runs 12 residues. V lost 5 bases and J 1 base, leaving 5 bases between the germline ends. The CDR3 sequence: CASSRENTEAFF. DNA of the CDR3: TGTGCCAGCAGTCGGGAGAACACTGAAGCTTTCTTT.